These 30 T cell receptor beta chains were sequenced from one sample in a study of blood T cell repertoires in COVID-19 (dated by TCRdb to the early 2020s). Library generation was performed with the immunoSEQ multiplex PCR assay. TCRdb took over this immuneACCESS table, retaining in-frame rearrangements with V and J assigned. Such tables are incomplete; in checked studies, under half of the missing clones stem from an unresolved V gene, and the remainder is unexplained. Here the sample has around 190,000 clones; around three quarters occur a single time. The top ten hold approximately 6.2% of the sample. The sequenced sample was peripheral blood. These TCRs come from a man in his sixties or seventies with active or convalescent COVID-19.

The chain joins TRBV2 to TRBJ2-2; TRBD2 matches at 12 bases. V shed 6 bases and J 4 bases; nucleotides not matched to a gene: 6. Germline CDR1 and CDR2: SNHLY and FYNNEI. CDR3 length equals 16 residues. The CDR3 sequence: CASSKGLAGFTGELFF. The CDR3 DNA reads as TGTGCCAGCAGCAAAGGACTAGCGGGGTTCACCGGGGAGCTGTTTTTT.

The chain uses TRBV6-6 and TRBJ2-2; weak D call: TRBD2 (6 bases). This CDR3 has 15 amino acids. Trimming removed 1 base at V and 3 bases at J, with 9 bases between. CDR1 and CDR2 (germline): MNHNY, SVGAGI (reference sequence). The CDR3 spells CASSYLGTDTGELFF. The CDR3 DNA reads as TGTGCCAGCAGTTACTTGGGGACTGACACCGGGGAGCTGTTTTTT.

The genes are TRBV6-6 and TRBJ1-4; TRBD1 might be the D (5 bases). The V end was cut by 6 bases, the J end by 2 bases, with 13 bases between. Germline V gene lookup returns CDR1 MNHNY and CDR2 SVGAGI (reference sequence). CDR3 length: 15 amino acids. CDR3 residues: CASRPPGGTNEKLFF. In DNA, the CDR3 is TGTGCCAGCAGACCTCCTGGGGGGACTAATGAAAAACTGTTTTTT.

This chain connects TRBV9 to TRBJ2-3, with D possibly matching TRBD1 (5 bases). This CDR3 contains 15 residues. Germline V CDR1 and CDR2: SGDLS, YYNGEE. V was pared by 1 base and J by 4 bases, with 13 bases between. The CDR3 DNA reads TGTGCCAGCAGCGTACAGGGCGCTCCACCAGATACGCAGTATTTT. Amino acids: CASSVQGAPPDTQYF.

This clone was observed a handful of times. Written as DNA, the CDR3 is TGTGCCAGCAGCCCGGCCGGGAAAGCTAATGAAAAACTGTTTTTT. This codes for CASSPAGKANEKLFF. This chain joins TRBV5-5 and TRBJ1-4, with D uncertain. V lost 4 bases to trimming and J lost 3 bases, with 13 bases between them. The CDR3 runs 15 residues. Germline V gene sequence: CDR1 SGHKS, CDR2 YYEKEE (reference sequence).

The chain uses TRBV6-5 and TRBJ1-1, with TRBD1 as a possible D gene (5 bases). CDR3 length equals 13 residues. Germline loops: CDR1 MNHEY, CDR2 SVGAGI. V was shortened by 8 bases and J by 8 bases, with 18 bases between the two germline ends. CDR3 loop: CASRHGRVTEAFF. In DNA form, the CDR3 reads TGTGCCAGCCGCCATGGCAGGGTAACCGAAGCTTTCTTT.

This clone was observed a few times. The V gene is TRBV7-9, the J gene TRBJ2-5; D is unresolved. The germline V gene has CDR1 SEHNR and CDR2 FQNEAQ (reference sequence). The CDR3 has 13 residues. The V and J ends lost 6 bases and 5 bases respectively, with 13 bases between them. This chain's CDR3 is CASRQSDGETQYF. CDR3 DNA: TGTGCCAGCAGGCAATCCGACGGGGAGACCCAGTACTTC.

V and J are TRBV2 and TRBJ2-3; TRBD2 matches at 8 bases. Germline V CDR1 and CDR2: SNHLY, FYNNEI. The CDR3 loop spans 15 amino acids. V trimming: 6 bases; J trimming: 6 bases; junction bases outside the gene matches: 11. CDR3 amino acids: CASRREGGGMDTQYF. For the CDR3, the DNA is TGTGCCAGCAGAAGGGAGGGCGGGGGGATGGATACGCAGTATTTT.

The gene calls are TRBV7-2 and TRBJ2-7; weak D call: TRBD1 (5 bases). From germline, CDR1 is SGHTA and CDR2 FQGNSA. This CDR3 region has 13 residues. V was trimmed by 1 base and J by 7 bases, leaving 11 bases between them. The CDR3 DNA follows: TGTGCCAGCAGCTTAGAGGGGCGCCTAGAGCAGTACTTC. Its protein product is CASSLEGRLEQYF.

In its sample, this clone was seen once. The V call is TRBV30, the J call TRBJ2-1, with 11 bases fitting TRBD2. In germline, CDR1 is GTSNPN, CDR2 SVGIG (reference sequence). This CDR3 is built from 15 residues. Trimming cost V 8 bases and J 9 bases; bases outside gene matches: 15. Written as DNA, the CDR3 is TGTGCCGGCTACCCCGCTAGCGGGGGGAGGAGTGAGCAGTTCTTC. This sequence encodes CAGYPASGGRSEQFF.

The chain links TRBV7-9 to TRBJ2-1, with 8 bases lining up with TRBD2. Germline loops: CDR1 SEHNR, CDR2 FQNEAQ (reference sequence). The V gene end was trimmed by 4 bases and the J gene end by 8 bases; junction bases not matched to a gene: 7. CDR3 length equals 14 residues. CDR3 DNA sequence: TGTGCCAGCAGCTGGGGGACTAGTCGAGATGAGCAGTTCTTC. The encoded protein is CASSWGTSRDEQFF.

V is TRBV10-1 and J is TRBJ2-7; 10 nucleotides match TRBD1. This CDR3 is 15 amino acids long. V was clipped by 2 bases and J by 5 bases; unmatched bases: 6. In germline, CDR1 is WNHNN, CDR2 SYGVQD (reference sequence). The CDR3 is CASSEDRGRTHEQYF. The CDR3 coding sequence is TGCGCCAGCAGTGAGGACAGGGGGCGCACCCACGAGCAGTACTTC.

This clone was seen only a few times. The V gene is TRBV20-1, the J gene TRBJ2-3; tentatively, D is TRBD2 (7 bases). Germline assignment: CDR1 DFQATT and CDR2 SNEGSKA (reference sequence). There are 16 residues in the CDR3. The V end was cut by 3 bases, the J end by 1 base, with 17 bases between. Here the CDR3 reads CSASTAPGGGTDTQYF. CDR3 DNA sequence: TGCAGTGCTAGTACAGCCCCGGGGGGCGGCACAGATACGCAGTATTTT.

The chain carries TRBV18 and TRBJ1-2, with unresolved D. The CDR3 length is 13 residues. The germline V gene has CDR1 KGHSH and CDR2 LQKENI. The germline V and J ends were trimmed by 2 bases and 6 bases, with 10 bases remaining between them. The CDR3: CASSPSPADGYTF. CDR3 nucleotides: TGTGCCAGCTCACCATCCCCAGCGGATGGCTACACCTTC.

V and J are TRBV5-1 and TRBJ1-3; a weak D match, TRBD1 (6 bases). The germline V and J ends were trimmed by 0 bases and 0 bases, with 10 bases remaining between them. The CDR3 covers 16 residues. Per germline, CDR1 SGHRS and CDR2 YFSETQ. The CDR3 DNA follows: TGCGCCAGCAGCTTGGGAGGACAGAGCTCTGGAAACACCATATATTTT. This codes for CASSLGGQSSGNTIYF.

This clone has more than one count but fewer than ten. This chain joins TRBV12-3 or TRBV12-4 and TRBJ1-1, with D hard to call. Trimming took 3 bases from V and 7 from J, leaving 12 bases between them. The length of the CDR3 is 13 residues. CDR3 sequence (DNA): TGTGCCAGCAGTTTCTTAAGGGAGGGTGAAGCTTTCTTT. This gives the protein CASSFLREGEAFF.

This clone was recorded once. V is TRBV30 and J is TRBJ2-5, with a tentative D call TRBD1 (6 bases). Deletions cut 2 bases from V and 3 bases from J, with 16 bases between. In germline, CDR1 is GTSNPN, CDR2 SVGIG (reference sequence). The CDR3 spans 15 residues. The CDR3 sequence is CAWSFTRGVEETQYF. The DNA of the CDR3 is TGTGCCTGGAGTTTCACCAGGGGAGTGGAAGAGACCCAGTACTTC.

The chain recombines TRBV4-3 with TRBJ1-4, with 7 bases lining up with TRBD1. CDR3 size: 15 residues. V was clipped by 0 bases and J by 10 bases; unmatched bases: 8. The germline CDR1 and CDR2 sequences are LGHNA and YSLEER. This chain's CDR3 is CASSQDQGGAGKLFF. CDR3 in DNA: TGCGCCAGCAGCCAAGATCAGGGGGGCGCCGGAAAACTGTTTTTT.

The rearrangement links TRBV6-2 or TRBV6-3 to TRBJ2-3, with TRBD1 as a possible D gene (5 bases). The CDR3 sequence is 14 residues long. Germline CDR1 reads MNHEY; CDR2 reads SVGEGT. Trimming shortened V by 1 base and J by 3 bases, and 8 bases separated the two germline ends. The CDR3 protein is CASSYLQATDTQYF. The DNA for the CDR3 is TGTGCCAGCAGTTACTTACAGGCTACAGATACGCAGTATTTT.

V gene TRBV11-3 combines with J gene TRBJ2-3; TRBD1 aligns across 11 bases. This CDR3 contains 16 residues. J gave up 3 bases and V 5 bases, and 7 bases lay outside the gene matches. The germline CDR1 and CDR2 sequences are SGHNT and YENEEA. CDR3 in DNA: TGTGCCAGCAGCGCTTCTGGACAGGGGGCTACAGATACGCAGTATTTT. Amino acids: CASSASGQGATDTQYF.

V gene TRBV5-1 combines with J gene TRBJ2-3; the D is unclear. Germline lookup yields CDR1 SGHRS and CDR2 YFSETQ. The CDR3 extends over 14 amino acids. The germline V and J ends were trimmed by 1 base and 2 bases, with 8 bases remaining between them. For the CDR3, the DNA is TGCGCCAGCAGCTTGATTCAGAACACAGATACGCAGTATTTT. This gives the protein CASSLIQNTDTQYF. Full variable domain (remainder filled in from reference TRBV5-1 and TRBJ2-3): KAGVTQTPRYLIKTRGQQVTLSCSPISGHRSVSWYQQTPGQGLQFLFEYFSETQRNKGNFPGRFSGRQFSNSRSEMNVSTLELGDSALYLCASSLIQNTDTQYFGPGTRLTVL.

This clone was observed a single time. The chain couples TRBV18 to TRBJ2-6; the D gene is possibly TRBD1 (6 bases). Germline values: CDR1 KGHSH, CDR2 LQKENI. This CDR3 region has 16 residues. V was cut by 2 bases and J by 1 base, with 9 bases left in between. CDR3 coding DNA: TGTGCCAGCTCACCAAATACAGGGTCTGGGGCCAACGTCCTGACTTTC. It translates to CASSPNTGSGANVLTF. The full variable domain, its missing parts supplied by reference TRBV18 and TRBJ2-6, is NAGVMQNPRHLVRRRGQEARLRCSPMKGHSHVYWYRQLPEEGLKFMVYLQKENIIDESGMPKERFSAEFPKEGPSILRIQQVVRGDSAAYFCASSPNTGSGANVLTFGAGSRLTVL.

The gene calls are TRBV14 and TRBJ1-5; D is undetermined. Germline V gene lookup returns CDR1 SGHDN and CDR2 FVKESK. V was clipped by 1 base and J by 6 bases, with 7 bases between them. The CDR3 is made up of 13 amino acids. In DNA, the CDR3 is TGTGCCAGCAGCCAAGGAGGGTCTCAGCCCCAGCATTTT. This codes for CASSQGGSQPQHF.

The chain couples TRBV5-1 to TRBJ2-5; unclear D gene. V was clipped by 4 bases and J by 0 bases, with 4 bases between them. Germline V gene data show CDR1 as SGHRS and CDR2 as YFSETQ. This CDR3 region has 12 residues. CDR3 in amino acids: CASSPNQETQYF. The CDR3 DNA follows: TGCGCCAGCAGCCCCAACCAAGAGACCCAGTACTTC.

The rearrangement uses TRBV27 and TRBJ2-7, with a weak D call TRBD2 (5 bases). Germline loops: CDR1 MNHEY, CDR2 SMNVEV (reference sequence). This CDR3 is 11 amino acids long. Trimming pared 4 bases from V and 4 bases from J, leaving 5 bases between. CDR3: CASSWTYEQYF. The CDR3 DNA sequence: TGTGCCAGCAGTTGGACTTACGAGCAGTACTTC.

The CDR3 sequence: CASSQLMGGNSPLHF. DNA of the CDR3: TGTGCCAGCAGCCAGTTAATGGGAGGCAATTCACCCCTCCACTTT. V and J are TRBV3-1 (or the pseudogene TRBV3-2) and TRBJ1-6; D remains ambiguous. V was shortened by 3 bases and J by 7 bases, with 13 bases between the two germline ends. The CDR3 is made up of 15 amino acids. Germline V gene data show CDR1 as LGHDT and CDR2 as YNNKEL (reference sequence).

V usage is TRBV5-1 and J usage is TRBJ1-2; TRBD1 matches 10 bases. Germline CDR1 reads SGHRS; CDR2 reads YFSETQ. This CDR3 contains 15 residues. V trimming: 5 bases; J trimming: 5 bases; junction bases outside the gene matches: 9. The CDR3 loop reads CASRLTPGQGYGYTF. The CDR3 DNA reads TGCGCCAGCAGGTTGACCCCGGGACAGGGGTATGGCTACACCTTC.

This clone has at least ten counts. V gene TRBV27 combines with J gene TRBJ2-1; 7 positions agree with TRBD1. V dropped 6 bases and J dropped 4; count of bases not matched to a gene: 6. This CDR3 is 14 amino acids long. The germline V gene has CDR1 MNHEY and CDR2 SMNVEV (reference sequence). The CDR3 DNA reads as TGTGCCAGCAGCGACAGGGACGATTACAATGAGCAGTTCTTC. This sequence encodes CASSDRDDYNEQFF.

The V gene is TRBV5-1, the J gene TRBJ2-3, with 11 bases lining up with TRBD2. The CDR3 is 16 amino acids. CDR1 and CDR2 (germline): SGHRS, YFSETQ. The ends lost 4 bases at V and 1 base at J; junction bases unmatched: 5. CDR3 protein: CASSTGLADGTDTQYF. CDR3 sequence (DNA): TGCGCCAGCAGCACGGGACTAGCGGATGGCACAGATACGCAGTATTTT.

V usage is TRBV7-9 and J usage is TRBJ2-2; no clear D gene. This CDR3 comprises 15 residues. Germline V gene lookup returns CDR1 SEHNR and CDR2 FQNEAQ (reference sequence). With 4 bases removed from V and 0 bases from J, the gap between germline ends came to 9 bases. In DNA form, the CDR3 reads TGTGCCAGCAGCTCCGTCGAGGCGAACACCGGGGAGCTGTTTTTT. Protein sequence: CASSSVEANTGELFF.